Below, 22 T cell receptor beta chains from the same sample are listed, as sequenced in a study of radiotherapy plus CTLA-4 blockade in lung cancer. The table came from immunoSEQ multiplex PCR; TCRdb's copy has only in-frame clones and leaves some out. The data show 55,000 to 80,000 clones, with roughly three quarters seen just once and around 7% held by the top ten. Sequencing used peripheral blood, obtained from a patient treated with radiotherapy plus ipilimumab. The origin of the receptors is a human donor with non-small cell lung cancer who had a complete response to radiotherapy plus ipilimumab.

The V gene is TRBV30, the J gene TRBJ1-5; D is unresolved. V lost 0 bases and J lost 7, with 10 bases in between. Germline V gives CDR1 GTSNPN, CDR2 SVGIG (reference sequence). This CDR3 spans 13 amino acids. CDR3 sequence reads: CAWSVDLSQPQHF. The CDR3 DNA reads TGTGCCTGGAGTGTAGATTTAAGCCAGCCCCAGCATTTT.

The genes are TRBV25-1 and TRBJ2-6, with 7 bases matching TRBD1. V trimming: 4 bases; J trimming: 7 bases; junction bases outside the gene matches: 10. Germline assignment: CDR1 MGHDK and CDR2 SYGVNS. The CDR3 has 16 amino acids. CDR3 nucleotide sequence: TGTGCCAGCAGTGGACAGGGTGGTTCTGTTGCCAACGTCCTGACTTTC. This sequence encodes CASSGQGGSVANVLTF.

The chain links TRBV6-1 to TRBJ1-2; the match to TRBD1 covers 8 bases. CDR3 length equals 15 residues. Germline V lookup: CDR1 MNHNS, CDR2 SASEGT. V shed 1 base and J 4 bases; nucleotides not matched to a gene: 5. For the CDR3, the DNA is TGTGCCAGCAGTGAAGGTGGACAGGGACTCTATGGCTACACCTTC. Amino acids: CASSEGGQGLYGYTF.

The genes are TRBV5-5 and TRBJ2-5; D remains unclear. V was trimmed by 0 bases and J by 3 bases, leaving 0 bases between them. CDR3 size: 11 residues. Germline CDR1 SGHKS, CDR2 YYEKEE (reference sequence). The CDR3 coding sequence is TGTGCCAGCAGCTTGGAAGAGACCCAGTACTTC. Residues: CASSLEETQYF.

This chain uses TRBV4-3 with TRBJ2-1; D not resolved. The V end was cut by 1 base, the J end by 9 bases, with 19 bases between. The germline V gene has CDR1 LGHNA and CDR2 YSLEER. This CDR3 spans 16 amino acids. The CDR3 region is CASSQVFAASSVEQFF. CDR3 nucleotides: TGCGCCAGCAGCCAAGTTTTCGCTGCTAGTTCAGTTGAGCAGTTCTTC.

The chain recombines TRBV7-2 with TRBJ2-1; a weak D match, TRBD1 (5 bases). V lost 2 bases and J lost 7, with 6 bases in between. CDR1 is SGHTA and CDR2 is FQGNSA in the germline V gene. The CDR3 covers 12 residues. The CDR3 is CASSLRGNEQFF. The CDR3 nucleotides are TGTGCCAGCAGCTTAAGGGGTAATGAGCAGTTCTTC. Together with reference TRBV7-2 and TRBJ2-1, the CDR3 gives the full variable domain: GAGVSQSPSNKVTEKGKDVELRCDPISGHTALYWYRQSLGQGLEFLIYFQGNSAPDKSGLPSDRFSAERTGGSVSTLTIQRTQQEDSAVYLCASSLRGNEQFFGPGTRLTVL.

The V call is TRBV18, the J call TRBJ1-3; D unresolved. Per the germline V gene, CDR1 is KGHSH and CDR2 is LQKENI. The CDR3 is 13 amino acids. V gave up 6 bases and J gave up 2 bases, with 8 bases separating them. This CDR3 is CASSPSPGNTIYF. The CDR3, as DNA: TGTGCCAGCTCCCCGTCCCCTGGAAACACCATATATTTT.

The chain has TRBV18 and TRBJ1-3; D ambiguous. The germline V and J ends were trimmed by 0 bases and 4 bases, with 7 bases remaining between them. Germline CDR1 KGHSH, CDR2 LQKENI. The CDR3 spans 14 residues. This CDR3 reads CASSPPSWGNTIYF. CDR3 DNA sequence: TGTGCCAGCTCACCACCGTCTTGGGGAAACACCATATATTTT.

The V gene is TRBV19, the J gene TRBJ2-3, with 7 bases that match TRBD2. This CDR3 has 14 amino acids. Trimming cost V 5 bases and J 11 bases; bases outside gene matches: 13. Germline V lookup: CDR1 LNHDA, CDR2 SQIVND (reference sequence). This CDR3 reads CASSAPGTTLKQYF. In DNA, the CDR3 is TGTGCCAGTAGTGCTCCCGGGACTACCCTTAAGCAGTATTTT.

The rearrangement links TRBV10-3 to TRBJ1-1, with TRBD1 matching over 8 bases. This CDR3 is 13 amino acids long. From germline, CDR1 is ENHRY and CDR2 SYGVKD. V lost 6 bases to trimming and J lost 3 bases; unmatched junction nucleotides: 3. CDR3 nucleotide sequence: TGTGCCATCAGCCCGGACAGGGACACTGAAGCTTTCTTT. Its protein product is CAISPDRDTEAFF.

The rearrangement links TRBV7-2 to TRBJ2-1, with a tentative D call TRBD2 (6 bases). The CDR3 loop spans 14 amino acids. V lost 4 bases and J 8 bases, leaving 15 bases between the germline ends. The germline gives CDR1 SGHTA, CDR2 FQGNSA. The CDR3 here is CASSSNLAAHEQFF. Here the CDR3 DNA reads TGTGCCAGCAGCTCTAACTTAGCGGCCCATGAGCAGTTCTTC. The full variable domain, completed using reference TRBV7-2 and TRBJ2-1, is GAGVSQSPSNKVTEKGKDVELRCDPISGHTALYWYRQSLGQGLEFLIYFQGNSAPDKSGLPSDRFSAERTGGSVSTLTIQRTQQEDSAVYLCASSSNLAAHEQFFGPGTRLTVL.

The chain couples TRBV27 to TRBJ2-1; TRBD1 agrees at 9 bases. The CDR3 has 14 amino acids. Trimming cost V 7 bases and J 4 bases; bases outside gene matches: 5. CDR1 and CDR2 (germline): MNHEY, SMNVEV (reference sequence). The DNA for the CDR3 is TGTGCCAGCACTAAGGGACAGGGTTACAATGAGCAGTTCTTC. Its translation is CASTKGQGYNEQFF.

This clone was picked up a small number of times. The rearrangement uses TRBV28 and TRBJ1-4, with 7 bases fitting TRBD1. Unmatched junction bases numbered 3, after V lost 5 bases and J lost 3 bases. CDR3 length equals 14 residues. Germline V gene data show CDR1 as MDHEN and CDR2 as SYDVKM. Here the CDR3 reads CASSAGGANEKLFF. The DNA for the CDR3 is TGTGCCAGCAGTGCAGGGGGAGCTAATGAAAAACTGTTTTTT.

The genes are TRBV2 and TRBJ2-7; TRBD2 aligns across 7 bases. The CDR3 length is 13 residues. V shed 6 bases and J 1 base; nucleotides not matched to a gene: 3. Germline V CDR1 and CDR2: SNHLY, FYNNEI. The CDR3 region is CASRGAGSYEQYV. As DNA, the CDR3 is TGTGCCAGCAGGGGAGCGGGATCCTACGAGCAGTACGTC.

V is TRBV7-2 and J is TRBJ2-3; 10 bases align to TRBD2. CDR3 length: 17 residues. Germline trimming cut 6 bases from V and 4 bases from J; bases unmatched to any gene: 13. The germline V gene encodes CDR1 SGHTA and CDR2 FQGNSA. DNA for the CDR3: TGTGCCAGCAGGGGGGGCGCTAGCGGGAGAGGGGCAGATACGCAGTATTTT. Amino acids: CASRGGASGRGADTQYF.

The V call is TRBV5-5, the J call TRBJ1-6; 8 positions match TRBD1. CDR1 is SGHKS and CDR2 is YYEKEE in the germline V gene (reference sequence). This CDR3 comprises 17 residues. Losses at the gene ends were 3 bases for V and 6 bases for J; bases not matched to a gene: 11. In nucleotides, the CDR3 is TGTGCCAGCAGCTACACCTCGACAGGGGTAGGTAATTCACCCCTCCACTTT. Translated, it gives CASSYTSTGVGNSPLHF.

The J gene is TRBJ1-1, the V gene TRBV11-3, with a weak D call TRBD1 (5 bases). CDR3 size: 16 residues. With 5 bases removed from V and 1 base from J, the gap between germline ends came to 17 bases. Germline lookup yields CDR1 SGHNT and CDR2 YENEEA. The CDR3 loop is CASSPGTTAKNTEAFF. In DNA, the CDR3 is TGTGCCAGCAGCCCCGGAACGACAGCAAAGAACACTGAAGCTTTCTTT.

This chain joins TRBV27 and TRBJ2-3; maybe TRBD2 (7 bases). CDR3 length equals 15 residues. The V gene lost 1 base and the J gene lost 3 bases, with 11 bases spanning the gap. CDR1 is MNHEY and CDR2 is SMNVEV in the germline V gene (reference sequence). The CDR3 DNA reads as TGTGCCAGCAGTTTATGGGGGGGGGCGACAGATACGCAGTATTTT. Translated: CASSLWGGATDTQYF.

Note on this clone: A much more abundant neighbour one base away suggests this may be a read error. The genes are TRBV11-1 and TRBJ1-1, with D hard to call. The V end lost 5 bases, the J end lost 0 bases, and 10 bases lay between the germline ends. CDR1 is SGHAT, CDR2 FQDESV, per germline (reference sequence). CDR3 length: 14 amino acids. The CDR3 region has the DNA TGTGCCAGCAGCAGAGAACAGATGAACACTGAAGCTTTCTTT. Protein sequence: CASSREQMNTEAFF.

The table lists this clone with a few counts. CDR3 amino acids: CASRQDRSSYEQYV. CDR3 in DNA: TGTGCCAGCAGGCAGGACAGGAGCTCCTACGAGCAGTACGTC. The V call is TRBV7-9, the J call TRBJ2-7; TRBD1 aligns across 7 bases. The CDR3 sequence is 14 residues long. With 6 bases clipped from V and 0 bases from J, the junction kept 5 bases outside the gene matches. Germline CDR1 and CDR2: SEHNR and FQNEAQ (reference sequence).

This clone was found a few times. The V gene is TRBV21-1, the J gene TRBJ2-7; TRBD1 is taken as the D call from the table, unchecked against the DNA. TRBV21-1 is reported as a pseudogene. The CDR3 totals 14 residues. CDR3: CASSKRGQLYEQYV. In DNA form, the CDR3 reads TGTGCCAGCAGCAAAAGGGGACAGCTTTACGAGCAGTACGTC.

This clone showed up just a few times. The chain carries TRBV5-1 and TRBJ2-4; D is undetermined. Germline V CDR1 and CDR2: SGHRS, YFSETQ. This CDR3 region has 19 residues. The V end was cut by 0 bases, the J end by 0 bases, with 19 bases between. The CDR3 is CASSLVVSSRSGAKNIQYF. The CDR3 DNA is TGCGCCAGCAGCTTGGTAGTTTCTTCGCGGTCGGGAGCCAAAAACATTCAGTACTTC.